Each of the 8 T cell receptor beta chains below was sequenced from the same sample in a study of shared clonotypes between healthy human individuals. Sequencing was performed with immunoSEQ multiplex PCR; in TCRdb, only in-frame clones are kept and a portion is missing. The sample lists millions of clones, around 90% seen once, with 0.14% in the top ten. The sequencing sample was made of naive CD4+ T cells sorted from blood. Subset defined: CD45RA+ positively selected. The receptors derive from a man younger than 35 in good health.

In the case of this clone: Other DNA sequences from this sample encode an identical CDR3 as well. The gene calls are TRBV5-1 and TRBJ1-3; D remains unclear. The CDR3 totals 15 residues. Trimming took 0 bases from V and 4 from J, leaving 11 bases between them. Germline CDR1 is SGHRS and CDR2 is YFSETQ. Here the CDR3 reads CASSLEGALGNTIYF. In DNA, the CDR3 is TGCGCCAGCAGCTTGGAGGGCGCGTTAGGAAACACCATATATTTT.

The gene calls are TRBV11-2 and TRBJ2-7; 14 nucleotides align to TRBD2. The CDR3 loop spans 16 amino acids. The germline gives CDR1 SGHAT, CDR2 FQNNGV. V was clipped by 5 bases and J by 4 bases; unmatched bases: 7. The CDR3 coding sequence is TGTGCCAGCAGCGGGCGCGGGACTAGCGGGGGATACGAGCAGTACTTC. Translated: CASSGRGTSGGYEQYF.

This chain joins TRBV29-1 and TRBJ2-2, with 7 bases identical to TRBD1. The CDR3 is made up of 15 amino acids. Looked up from germline, CDR1 is SQVTM and CDR2 is ANQGSEA. The ends lost 4 bases at V and 1 base at J; junction bases unmatched: 6. CDR3 region: CSVARTGLNTGELFF. The CDR3, as DNA: TGCAGCGTTGCGAGGACAGGTCTGAACACCGGGGAGCTGTTTTTT.

The rearrangement uses TRBV10-3 and TRBJ2-1; D may be TRBD2 (6 bases). Germline V CDR1 and CDR2: ENHRY, SYGVKD. The V end lost 10 bases, the J end lost 4 bases, and 11 bases lay between the germline ends. The CDR3 has 12 residues. In DNA, the CDR3 is TGTGCCACAAACGCGGGATACAATGAGCAGTTCTTC. Its protein product is CATNAGYNEQFF.

The chain recombines TRBV10-3 with TRBJ1-2; D unresolved. Trimming shortened V by 0 bases and J by 8 bases, and 10 bases separated the two germline ends. The CDR3 runs 13 residues. Germline CDR1 and CDR2: ENHRY and SYGVKD. CDR3 in DNA: TGTGCCATCAGTGAGTCCTGGGAGAGCGGCTACACCTTC. Translation gives CAISESWESGYTF.

This chain joins TRBV30 and TRBJ2-1; TRBD1 aligns across 12 bases. Germline V gene sequence: CDR1 GTSNPN, CDR2 SVGIG (reference sequence). This CDR3 is 16 amino acids long. Losses at the gene ends were 4 bases for V and 9 bases for J; bases not matched to a gene: 13. CDR3: CAWNRRDRGRWSEQFF. CDR3 sequence (DNA): TGTGCCTGGAACAGAAGGGACAGGGGGCGCTGGAGTGAGCAGTTCTTC.

The chain uses TRBV6-6 and TRBJ1-1; D is perhaps TRBD1 (6 bases). Germline V gene lookup returns CDR1 MNHNY and CDR2 SVGAGI (reference sequence). There are 13 residues in the CDR3. Between the trimmed V and J ends, which lost 2 bases and 10 bases, there was a span of 14 bases. The CDR3 protein is CASSYGTGSPAFF. The DNA of the CDR3 is TGTGCCAGCAGTTACGGAACAGGGAGCCCAGCTTTCTTT.

This clone appeared a single time. The chain carries TRBV10-3 and TRBJ2-2, with D unresolved. The length of the CDR3 is 13 residues. Per germline, CDR1 ENHRY and CDR2 SYGVKD. Trimming took off 6 bases at V and 4 bases at J, with 9 bases between the two ends. CDR3: CAISLDLTGELFF. The CDR3 DNA follows: TGTGCCATCAGCCTGGACCTCACCGGGGAGCTGTTTTTT.